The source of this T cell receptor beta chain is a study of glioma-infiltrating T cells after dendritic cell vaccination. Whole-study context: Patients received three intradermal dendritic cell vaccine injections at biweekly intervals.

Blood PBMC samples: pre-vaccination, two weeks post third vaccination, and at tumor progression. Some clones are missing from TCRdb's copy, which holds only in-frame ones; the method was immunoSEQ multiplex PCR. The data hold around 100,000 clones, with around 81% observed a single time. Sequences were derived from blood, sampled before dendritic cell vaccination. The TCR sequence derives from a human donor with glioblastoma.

The CDR3 region is CASSLGLAGADTQYF. Written as DNA, the CDR3 is TGTGCCAGCAGCTTGGGACTAGCGGGGGCAGATACGCAGTATTTT. The gene calls are TRBV5-4 and TRBJ2-3; 12 bases match TRBD2. Germline CDR1 and CDR2: SGHNT and YYREEE (reference sequence). There are 15 residues in the CDR3. V lost 0 bases, J lost 4 bases, and 0 bases stayed unmatched.